This TCR beta chain was recovered during a study of cytomegalovirus exposure and HLA in healthy donors. Study-level findings and limits: Over 150 TCR beta chains were listed as cytomegalovirus-associated. Reported performance of the classifier showed diagnosis of cytomegalovirus status with high specificity and sensitivity. Within the 120 or so validation repertoires, first-cohort TCR clusters tended to co-occur, according to a later analysis.

Comments on this clone: What it recognizes is unknown.

The data were produced by immunoSEQ multiplex PCR, yet TCRdb's version contains in-frame clones alone and is incomplete. Here the sample spans roughly 130,000 clones, 89% being singletons. It was the approximately 110-subject validation cohort, separate from the roughly 700-subject first cohort, to which the donors belonged. V dropped 5 bases and J dropped 3; count of bases not matched to a gene: 12. The CDR3 has 17 residues. The germline V gene has CDR1 SEHNR and CDR2 FQNEAQ (reference sequence). Source material: PBMCs. The receptor comes from a young woman in good health and CMV-seropositive. The gene calls are TRBV7-9 and TRBJ1-4; TRBD1 matches 7 bases. The CDR3 loop reads CASSPRGRDSPNEKLFF. As DNA, the CDR3 is TGTGCCAGCAGCCCGAGGGGGCGGGACAGCCCTAATGAAAAACTGTTTTTT.